A single sample gave rise to the 29 T cell receptor beta chains below, sequenced in a study of blood T cell repertoires in COVID-19. Using immunoSEQ multiplex PCR, the repertoire was profiled, and TCRdb retains in-frame clones only, with some absent. The data show some 97,000 clones, just under 85% seen once. The sample taken for sequencing was peripheral blood. These receptor sequences come from a man over 45 with active or convalescent COVID-19.

This chain connects TRBV30 to TRBJ2-1; 9 nucleotides agree with TRBD2. Germline trimming cut 3 bases from V and 8 bases from J; bases unmatched to any gene: 5. This CDR3 comprises 13 residues. Germline CDR1 and CDR2: GTSNPN and SVGIG (reference sequence). In DNA form, the CDR3 reads TGTGCCTGGAGGCTAGCGGGAAGGGATGAGCAGTTCTTC. Its protein product is CAWRLAGRDEQFF.

This chain uses TRBV5-6 with TRBJ2-7; 10 bases fit TRBD1. CDR3 size: 18 residues. In germline, CDR1 is SGHDT, CDR2 YYEEEE. Unmatched junction bases numbered 15, after V lost 3 bases and J lost 3 bases. The CDR3 DNA sequence: TGTGCCAGCAGCTCGGGACAGGGGACTTCTCTTAAGGACTACGAGCAGTACTTC. Translated, it gives CASSSGQGTSLKDYEQYF.

Notes on this clone: One end of the junction is discordant with germline, which a read error may explain. The V and J genes are TRBV5-1 and TRBJ1-4; D perhaps matches TRBD1 (5 bases). The CDR3 length is 13 residues. Germline CDR1 and CDR2: SGHRS and YFSETQ. CDR3 bases: TGCGTCAGCCCAGGGATGTTTAATGAAAAACTGTTTTTT. The encoded protein is CVSPGMFNEKLFF. Full variable domain (missing parts from reference TRBV5-1 and TRBJ1-4): KAGVTQTPRYLIKTRGQQVTLSCSPISGHRSVSWYQQTPGQGLQFLFEYFSETQRNKGNFPGRFSGRQFSNSRSEMNVSTLELGDSALYLCVSPGMFNEKLFFGSGTQLSVL.

This clone turned up a few times. This chain connects TRBV7-2 to TRBJ2-1; weak D call: TRBD2 (6 bases). V was shortened by 2 bases and J by 6 bases, with 11 bases between the two germline ends. Germline loops: CDR1 SGHTA, CDR2 FQGNSA. The CDR3 consists of 14 residues. In DNA form, the CDR3 reads TGTGCCAGCAGCTTATTGGGGACTCCCAATGAGCAGTTCTTC. It translates to CASSLLGTPNEQFF.

The genes are TRBV14 and TRBJ2-7; 8 positions agree with TRBD2. J lost 0 bases, V lost 4 bases, and 8 bases had no gene match. CDR1 SGHDN and CDR2 FVKESK come from the germline V gene. This CDR3 region has 16 residues. CDR3: CASSRWSGTSSYEQYF. For the CDR3, the DNA is TGTGCCAGCAGCCGTTGGTCCGGGACTAGCTCCTACGAGCAGTACTTC.

This rearrangement joins TRBV2 to TRBJ2-3; maybe TRBD1 (6 bases). Germline V CDR1 and CDR2: SNHLY, FYNNEI. The CDR3 is made up of 14 amino acids. V gave up 3 bases and J gave up 4 bases, with 11 bases separating them. The CDR3 coding sequence is TGTGCCAGCAGTGACAGGGGTAGTTCAGATACGCAGTATTTT. Translation gives CASSDRGSSDTQYF.

The chain couples TRBV30 to TRBJ2-1; a possible D gene is TRBD2 (5 bases). The CDR3 has 13 amino acids. Germline V gene lookup returns CDR1 GTSNPN and CDR2 SVGIG (reference sequence). V lost 1 base to trimming and J lost 6 bases, with 10 bases between them. The CDR3 here is CAWSERISNEQFF. The CDR3 nucleotides are TGTGCCTGGAGTGAGCGGATCAGCAATGAGCAGTTCTTC.

J is TRBJ1-4 and V is TRBV27, with 7 nucleotides matching TRBD1. The CDR3 runs 13 residues. V trimming: 11 bases; J trimming: 2 bases; junction bases outside the gene matches: 5. Germline CDR1 reads MNHEY; CDR2 reads SMNVEV (reference sequence). This chain's CDR3 is CAQEGATNEKLFF. The CDR3 DNA reads as TGTGCCCAGGAGGGGGCGACTAATGAAAAACTGTTTTTT.

The chain uses TRBV19 and TRBJ2-7, with TRBD1 identical over 12 bases. Germline V CDR1 and CDR2: LNHDA, SQIVND (reference sequence). There are 17 residues in the CDR3. The V segment lost 5 bases and the J segment 5 bases; nucleotides outside the gene matches: 13. Written as DNA, the CDR3 is TGTGCCAGTAGTGATAGCATCGTCGGGACAGGGGGCAACGAGCAGTACTTC. It codes for CASSDSIVGTGGNEQYF.

The chain uses TRBV15 and TRBJ1-4; 7 positions agree with TRBD1. The CDR3 is made up of 15 amino acids. Per germline, CDR1 LNHNV and CDR2 YYDKDF (reference sequence). The V and J ends lost 7 bases and 4 bases, in that order; junction bases with no gene match: 9. The CDR3: CATNPRDSNNEKLFF. The CDR3 DNA follows: TGTGCCACCAACCCCCGGGACAGCAATAATGAAAAACTGTTTTTT.

The chain is built from TRBV29-1 and TRBJ2-1; 8 nucleotides align to TRBD2. The CDR3 is 12 residues long. Trimming cost V 7 bases and J 8 bases; bases outside gene matches: 7. From germline, CDR1 is SQVTM and CDR2 ANQGSEA. CDR3 nucleotide sequence: TGCAGCGCCAGCGGGAGCAGCTATGAGCAGTTCTTC. Translated: CSASGSSYEQFF.

This chain joins TRBV9 and TRBJ1-1; tentatively, D is TRBD1 (6 bases). CDR3 length: 15 residues. The germline V gene has CDR1 SGDLS and CDR2 YYNGEE. V shed 4 bases and J shed 6 bases, with 19 bases lying between them. Here the CDR3 reads CASSPRGAGKPEAFF. The DNA of the CDR3 is TGTGCCAGCAGCCCACGGGGGGCTGGGAAGCCTGAAGCTTTCTTT.

The chain couples TRBV28 to TRBJ1-2, with D perhaps matching TRBD1 (5 bases). With 1 base removed from V and 2 bases from J, the gap between germline ends came to 17 bases. This CDR3 spans 17 amino acids. Per the germline V gene, CDR1 is MDHEN and CDR2 is SYDVKM. The CDR3 nucleotides read TGTGCCAGCAGTTTATTCGGGGCAGGGAGGAGAAACTATGGCTACACCTTC. Translated, it gives CASSLFGAGRRNYGYTF.

The V gene is TRBV6-5, the J gene TRBJ2-7; 12 bases match TRBD2. CDR3 length equals 14 residues. Trimming took 7 bases from V and 6 from J; bases not matched to a gene: 7. The V gene's germline CDR1 is MNHEY and CDR2 SVGAGI. CDR3 sequence: CASTQTLAGGEQYF. CDR3 DNA sequence: TGTGCCAGCACTCAAACACTAGCGGGAGGCGAGCAGTACTTC.

This clone was picked up a small number of times. The rearrangement uses TRBV19 and TRBJ1-4; the D gene is possibly TRBD1 (6 bases). The V gene's germline CDR1 is LNHDA and CDR2 SQIVND (reference sequence). V dropped 6 bases and J dropped 2 bases, with 10 bases sitting between them. The CDR3 loop spans 14 amino acids. The CDR3: CASSNQGTNEKLFF. CDR3 nucleotides: TGTGCCAGTAGCAATCAGGGGACTAATGAAAAACTGTTTTTT.

The chain uses TRBV30 and TRBJ1-1; no definite D call. The CDR3 is 11 residues long. Germline loops: CDR1 GTSNPN, CDR2 SVGIG (reference sequence). Between the trimmed V and J ends, which lost 0 bases and 6 bases, there was a span of 5 bases. CDR3 bases: TGTGCCTGGAGTGTTTCCGCTGAAGCTTTCTTT. Amino acid sequence: CAWSVSAEAFF.

The rearrangement joins TRBV10-3 to TRBJ2-5, with D possibly TRBD1 on 7 matching bases. The V gene's germline CDR1 is ENHRY and CDR2 SYGVKD. The V gene lost 0 bases and the J gene lost 2 bases, with 13 bases spanning the gap. The CDR3 contains 16 residues. This chain's CDR3 is CAISESVRGVQETQYF. The CDR3, as DNA: TGTGCCATCAGTGAGTCAGTCAGGGGGGTTCAAGAGACCCAGTACTTC.

The genes are TRBV9 and TRBJ2-7; 10 bases line up with TRBD1. The CDR3 runs to 14 residues. V gave up 3 bases and J gave up 7 bases; unmatched junction bases: 7. Germline V gives CDR1 SGDLS, CDR2 YYNGEE. CDR3 residues: CASSAGDRGGEQYF. The DNA of the CDR3 is TGTGCCAGCAGCGCCGGGGACAGGGGAGGGGAGCAGTACTTC.

The V gene is TRBV4-1, the J gene TRBJ2-7, with D uncertain. This CDR3 is 14 amino acids long. The V and J ends lost 3 bases and 2 bases respectively, with 11 bases between them. Germline V lookup: CDR1 MGHRA, CDR2 YSYEKL. The CDR3 spells CASSQLETAYEQYF. CDR3 nucleotides: TGCGCCAGCAGCCAGCTAGAGACCGCCTACGAGCAGTACTTC.

This chain links TRBV5-1 with TRBJ1-6; TRBD1 might be the D (5 bases). CDR1 is SGHRS, CDR2 YFSETQ, per germline. V lost 0 bases and J 6 bases, leaving 13 bases between the germline ends. CDR3 length equals 16 residues. The DNA for the CDR3 is TGCGCCAGCAGCTTGGGCATAAGGGGCGGTAATTCACCCCTCCACTTT. It is translated as CASSLGIRGGNSPLHF.

The chain carries TRBV11-3 and TRBJ2-7; D gene ambiguous. The V and J ends lost 8 bases and 1 base respectively, with 15 bases between them. The CDR3 extends over 14 amino acids. In germline, CDR1 is SGHNT, CDR2 YENEEA. The CDR3 region has the DNA TGTGCCAGCCAGAGTAGCCGTACTTCCTACGAGCAGTACTTC. Translation: CASQSSRTSYEQYF.

The gene calls are TRBV3-1 (or the pseudogene TRBV3-2) and TRBJ1-6; tentatively, D is TRBD1 (6 bases). Germline-derived CDR1 and CDR2 are LGHDT and YNNKEL (reference sequence). V lost 5 bases to trimming and J lost 12 bases, with 17 bases between them. The CDR3 contains 14 residues. CDR3 amino acids: CASSTGGGGIPLHF. DNA for the CDR3: TGTGCCAGCAGCACGGGAGGGGGGGGCATACCCCTCCACTTT.

V usage is TRBV19 and J usage is TRBJ2-7, with 9 positions matching TRBD2. Looked up from germline, CDR1 is LNHDA and CDR2 is SQIVND (reference sequence). This CDR3 has 17 amino acids. The V segment lost 7 bases and the J segment 5 bases; nucleotides outside the gene matches: 18. CDR3 loop: CASTGGPGASGRNEQYF. CDR3 nucleotides: TGTGCCAGTACTGGCGGCCCCGGGGCCAGCGGGAGGAACGAGCAGTACTTC.

This clone showed up many times. The rearrangement links TRBV19 to TRBJ1-1; possibly TRBD1 for D (5 bases). V was trimmed by 2 bases and J by 0 bases, leaving 19 bases between them. The V gene's germline CDR1 is LNHDA and CDR2 SQIVND (reference sequence). The CDR3 extends over 18 amino acids. The CDR3 reads CASSIQVWQGLLNTEAFF. As DNA, the CDR3 is TGTGCCAGTAGTATACAGGTCTGGCAGGGCCTTTTGAACACTGAAGCTTTCTTT.

The genes are TRBV6-5 and TRBJ1-1; D is ambiguous. The CDR3 is 12 amino acids. Per germline, CDR1 MNHEY and CDR2 SVGAGI. V lost 6 bases and J lost 8, with 13 bases in between. The CDR3 nucleotides are TGTGCCAGCAGGCTAGGGAGCGAGGAAGCTTTCTTT. Residues: CASRLGSEEAFF.

This clone appeared a single time. The genes are TRBV7-2 and TRBJ2-7; possible D gene TRBD1, 6 bases. V gave up 1 base and J gave up 3 bases, with 13 bases separating them. Germline loops: CDR1 SGHTA, CDR2 FQGNSA. The CDR3 runs 15 residues. DNA for the CDR3: TGTGCCAGCAGCTTAGGGACAGATTTTAACTACGAGCAGTACTTC. Translating gives CASSLGTDFNYEQYF. The full variable domain, with the rest looked up from reference TRBV7-2 and TRBJ2-7, is GAGVSQSPSNKVTEKGKDVELRCDPISGHTALYWYRQSLGQGLEFLIYFQGNSAPDKSGLPSDRFSAERTGGSVSTLTIQRTQQEDSAVYLCASSLGTDFNYEQYFGPGTRLTVT.

In its sample, this clone was seen a few times. The chain has TRBV7-8 and TRBJ2-7; no definite D call. Per germline, CDR1 SGHVS and CDR2 FQNEAQ. The CDR3 sequence is 15 residues long. V was clipped by 1 base and J by 4 bases, with 14 bases between them. The CDR3 DNA reads TGTGCCAGCAGCTTAGGAAGGCGGTTGAGGTACGAGCAGTACTTC. Its protein product is CASSLGRRLRYEQYF.

This chain links TRBV27 with TRBJ1-5; maybe TRBD1 (5 bases). Germline values: CDR1 MNHEY, CDR2 SMNVEV (reference sequence). The V and J ends lost 0 bases and 0 bases respectively, with 9 bases between them. The CDR3 extends over 16 amino acids. The CDR3 protein is CASSLSGTYSNQPQHF. The CDR3 nucleotides read TGTGCCAGCAGTTTATCAGGGACTTATAGCAATCAGCCCCAGCATTTT.

The chain employs TRBV9 and TRBJ1-2; D gene uncertain. Between the trimmed V and J ends, which lost 0 bases and 3 bases, there was a span of 6 bases. Germline V gene lookup returns CDR1 SGDLS and CDR2 YYNGEE. The CDR3 covers 13 residues. The CDR3 spells CASSVGGDYGYTF. The DNA of the CDR3 is TGTGCCAGCAGCGTAGGAGGAGACTATGGCTACACCTTC. Drawing the rest from reference TRBV9 and TRBJ1-2, the complete variable domain is DSGVTQTPKHLITATGQRVTLRCSPRSGDLSVYWYQQSLDQGLQFLIQYYNGEERAKGNILERFSAQQFPDLHSELNLSSLELGDSALYFCASSVGGDYGYTFGSGTRLTVV.